This TCR beta chain was identified during a study of T cells in Graves' hyperthyroidism and ophthalmopathy. The CDR3 regions of TCR beta were amplified from RNA transcripts. HTBI primers were used for first-round RT-PCR of the TCR CDR3. TCRdb redid the calling of the multiplex PCR reads with MiXCR, one entry per CDR3 protein. The sample records some 720,000 distinct CDR3 sequences, about a sixth being singletons. Many counts were recorded for this clonotype. This CDR3 spans 14 amino acids. Trimming removed 3 bases at V and 6 bases at J, with 12 bases between. Germline CDR1 is SEHNR and CDR2 is FQNEAQ (reference sequence).

The clonotype comes from a man between 18 and 29 years old with Graves' hyperthyroidism. The V call is TRBV7-9, the J call TRBJ1-5; D is undetermined. Sequenced material: blood. CDR3: CASSFGVTGQPQHF. CDR3 DNA sequence: TGTGCCAGCAGCTTTGGAGTAACGGGTCAGCCCCAGCATTTT. Drawing the rest from reference TRBV7-9 and TRBJ1-5, the complete variable domain is DTGVSQNPRHKITKRGQNVTFRCDPISEHNRLYWYRQTLGQGPEFLTYFQNEAQLEKSRLLSDRFSAERPKGSFSTLEIQRTEQGDSAMYLCASSFGVTGQPQHFGDGTRLSIL.